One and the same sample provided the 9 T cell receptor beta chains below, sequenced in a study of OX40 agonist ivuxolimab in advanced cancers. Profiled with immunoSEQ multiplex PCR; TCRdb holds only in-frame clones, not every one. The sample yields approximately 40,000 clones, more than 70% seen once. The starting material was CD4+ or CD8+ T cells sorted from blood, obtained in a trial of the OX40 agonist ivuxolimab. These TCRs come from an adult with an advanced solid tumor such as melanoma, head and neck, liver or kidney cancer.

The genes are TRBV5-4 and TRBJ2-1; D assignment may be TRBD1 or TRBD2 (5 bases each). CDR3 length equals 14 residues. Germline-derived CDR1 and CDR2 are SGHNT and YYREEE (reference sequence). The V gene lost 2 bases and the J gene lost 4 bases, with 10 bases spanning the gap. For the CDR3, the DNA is TGTGCCAGCAGCTTTACGGGACCGTACAATGAGCAGTTCTTC. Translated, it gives CASSFTGPYNEQFF.

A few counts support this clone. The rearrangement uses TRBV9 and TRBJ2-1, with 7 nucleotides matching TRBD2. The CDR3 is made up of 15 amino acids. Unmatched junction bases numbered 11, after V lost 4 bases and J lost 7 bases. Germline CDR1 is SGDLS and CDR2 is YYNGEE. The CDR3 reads CASSFGLAAGNEQFF. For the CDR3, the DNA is TGTGCCAGCAGCTTCGGGCTAGCGGCCGGTAATGAGCAGTTCTTC.

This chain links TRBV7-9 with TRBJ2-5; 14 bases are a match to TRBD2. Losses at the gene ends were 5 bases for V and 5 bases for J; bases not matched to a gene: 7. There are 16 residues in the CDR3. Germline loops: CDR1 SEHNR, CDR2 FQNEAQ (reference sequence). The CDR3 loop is CASSPGLAGERETQYF. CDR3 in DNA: TGTGCCAGCAGCCCGGGACTAGCGGGAGAACGGGAGACCCAGTACTTC.

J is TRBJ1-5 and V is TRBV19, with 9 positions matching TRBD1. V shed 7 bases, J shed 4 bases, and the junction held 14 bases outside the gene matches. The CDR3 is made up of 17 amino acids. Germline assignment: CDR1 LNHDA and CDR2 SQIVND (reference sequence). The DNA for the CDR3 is TGTGCCAGTAATCCGGGACAGGGTTTTTATGGGAATCAGCCCCAGCATTTT. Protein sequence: CASNPGQGFYGNQPQHF. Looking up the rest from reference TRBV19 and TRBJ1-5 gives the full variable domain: DGGITQSPKYLFRKEGQNVTLSCEQNLNHDAMYWYRQDPGQGLRLIYYSQIVNDFQKGDIAEGYSVSREKKESFPLTVTSAQKNPTAFYLCASNPGQGFYGNQPQHFGDGTRLSIL.

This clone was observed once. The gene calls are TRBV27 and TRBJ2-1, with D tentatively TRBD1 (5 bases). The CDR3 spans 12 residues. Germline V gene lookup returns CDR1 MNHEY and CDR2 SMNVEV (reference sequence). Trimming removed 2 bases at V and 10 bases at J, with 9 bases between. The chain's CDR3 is CASSLLRGEQFF. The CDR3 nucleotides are TGTGCCAGCAGTTTACTTAGGGGCGAGCAGTTCTTC.

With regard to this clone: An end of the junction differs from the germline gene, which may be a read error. Written as DNA, the CDR3 is TGTGCTAGCAGCGCCGGGACAGGAGCACAAGAGACCCAGTACTTC. Protein: CASSAGTGAQETQYF. The rearrangement uses TRBV7-7 and TRBJ2-5; 8 positions match TRBD1. The length of the CDR3 is 15 residues. The germline gives CDR1 SSHAT, CDR2 FNYEAQ (reference sequence).

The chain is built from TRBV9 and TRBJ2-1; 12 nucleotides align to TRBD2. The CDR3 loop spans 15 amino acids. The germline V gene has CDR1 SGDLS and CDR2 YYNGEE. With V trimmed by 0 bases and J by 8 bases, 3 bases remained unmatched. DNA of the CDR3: TGTGCCAGCAGCGTAGATCTAGCGGGAGGGGATGAGCAGTTCTTC. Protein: CASSVDLAGGDEQFF. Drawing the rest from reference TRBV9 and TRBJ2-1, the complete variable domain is DSGVTQTPKHLITATGQRVTLRCSPRSGDLSVYWYQQSLDQGLQFLIQYYNGEERAKGNILERFSAQQFPDLHSELNLSSLELGDSALYFCASSVDLAGGDEQFFGPGTRLTVL.

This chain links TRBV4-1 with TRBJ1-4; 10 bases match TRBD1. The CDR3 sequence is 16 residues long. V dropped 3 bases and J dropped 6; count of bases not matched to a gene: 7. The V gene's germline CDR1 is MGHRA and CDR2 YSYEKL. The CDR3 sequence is CASSQTGQGLDEKLFF. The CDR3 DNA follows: TGCGCCAGCAGCCAGACGGGACAGGGGCTGGATGAAAAACTGTTTTTT.

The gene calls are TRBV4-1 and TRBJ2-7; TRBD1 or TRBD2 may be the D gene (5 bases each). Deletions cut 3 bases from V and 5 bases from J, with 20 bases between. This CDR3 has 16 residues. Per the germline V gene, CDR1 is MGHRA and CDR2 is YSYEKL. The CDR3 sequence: CASSHIGTDQDHEQYF. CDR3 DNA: TGCGCCAGCAGCCACATAGGGACCGACCAGGACCACGAGCAGTACTTC.